These T cell receptor beta chains were read from a single sample in a study of regulatory and conventional T cells in breast cancer. TCRdb analysed the PCR reads with MiXCR anew, one entry per CDR3 protein. There are more than 15,000 distinct CDR3 sequences in the sample; 25% to 40% occur only once, and 1.6% lies in the top ten. Sample: conventional T cells from blood. The receptors originated from a female donor in good health. CDR3s include the opening cysteine and the closing phenylalanine or tryptophan. A D gene is named only where the DNA matches it firmly. The listing skips clone size in some rows; elsewhere it reads once, few, many or a size class.

d_gene	v_gene	abundance	j_gene	CDR3aa	CDR3nt
.	TRBV11-2	.	TRBJ2-7	CASSPRAAYEQYF	TGTGCCAGCAGCCCCAGGGCCGCCTACGAGCAGTACTTC
TRBD1	TRBV4-1	medium-sized	TRBJ1-5	CASSQLPGQGVNQPQHF	TGCGCCAGCAGCCAACTACCGGGACAGGGGGTCAATCAGCCCCAGCATTTT
.	TRBV7-9	.	TRBJ2-7	CASSPRLESRSYEQYF	TGTGCCAGCAGCCCACGACTTGAGTCGCGATCTTACGAGCAGTACTTC
TRBD2	TRBV4-2	.	TRBJ2-1	CASSPRWTSGGDEQFF	TGTGCCAGCAGCCCACGGTGGACTAGCGGGGGCGATGAGCAGTTCTTC
.	TRBV7-2	few	TRBJ2-1	CASSLWPGGSSYNEQFF	TGTGCCAGCAGCTTATGGCCAGGGGGGAGCTCCTACAATGAGCAGTTCTTC
.	TRBV20-1	medium-sized	TRBJ1-1	CSALLRLGRPNTEAFF	TGCAGTGCCCTCCTCAGGCTGGGGAGGCCGAACACTGAAGCTTTCTTT
.	TRBV7-2	.	TRBJ1-5	CASSLPPGTDINQPQHF	TGTGCCAGCAGCCTTCCCCCCGGGACGGATATCAATCAGCCCCAGCATTTT
.	TRBV6-5	.	TRBJ2-7	CASSYSAYGSYEQYF	TGTGCCAGCAGTTACTCGGCATATGGGTCCTACGAGCAGTACTTC
.	TRBV3-1	few	TRBJ2-7	CASSHEPGRAEQYF	TGTGCCAGCAGCCATGAACCAGGAAGGGCCGAGCAGTACTTC
.	TRBV6-6	.	TRBJ1-1	CASSRQNTEAFF	TGTGCCAGCAGTCGACAGAACACTGAAGCTTTCTTT
TRBD1	TRBV7-2	few	TRBJ1-6	CASSHRPGTGSRNSPLHF	TGTGCCAGCAGCCACCGTCCCGGGACAGGGTCGCGGAATTCACCCCTCCACTTT
TRBD1	TRBV7-9	.	TRBJ1-5	CASSLTGTQPQHF	TGTGCCAGCAGCTTGACAGGGACCCAGCCCCAGCATTTT
.	TRBV7-3	medium-sized	TRBJ2-7	CASSVTGYEQYF	TGTGCCAGCAGCGTGACGGGCTACGAGCAGTACTTC
TRBD2	TRBV24-1	many	TRBJ2-2	CATSDSSGTLTGELFF	TGTGCCACCAGTGATTCCAGCGGGACCCTCACCGGGGAGCTGTTTTTT
.	TRBV7-9	.	TRBJ2-2	CASRSDSLRTIRGTGELFF	TGTGCCAGCAGGTCGGACAGCCTCAGGACTATCCGGGGCACCGGGGAGCTGTTTTTT
TRBD2	TRBV28	.	TRBJ2-1	CASAITGGPPRPFF	TGTGCCAGCGCGATTACGGGAGGGCCCCCGCGTCCGTTCTTC
.	TRBV12-3/TRBV12-4	.	TRBJ2-6	CASSPRSFSGANVLTF	TGTGCCAGCAGCCCGCGGAGTTTCTCTGGGGCCAACGTCCTGACTTTC
TRBD1	TRBV18	.	TRBJ2-7	CASSSGQDYEQYF	TGTGCCAGCTCATCGGGACAGGACTACGAGCAGTACTTC
TRBD1	TRBV20-1	once	TRBJ1-5	CSATDRSNQPQHF	TGCAGTGCTACGGACAGGAGTAATCAGCCCCAGCATTTT
.	TRBV7-6	once	TRBJ2-5	CASSVDAGKTQYF	TGTGCCAGCAGTGTAGATGCGGGGAAGACCCAGTACTTC
.	TRBV4-1	.	TRBJ2-1	CASSPLRGYSYNEQFF	TGCGCCAGCAGCCCTCTCAGGGGATACTCCTACAATGAGCAGTTCTTC
.	TRBV11-2	few	TRBJ1-6	CASSLARSRGATFTSPLHF	TGTGCCAGCAGCTTAGCCCGATCCAGGGGAGCGACCTTCACTTCACCCCTCCACTTT
.	TRBV6-2/TRBV6-3	.	TRBJ1-2	CASSYNYGYTF	TGTGCCAGCAGTTACAACTATGGCTACACCTTC
TRBD2	TRBV7-9	few	TRBJ2-2	CASSWTAGGGAGELFF	TGTGCCAGCAGCTGGACAGCGGGAGGAGGGGCCGGGGAGCTGTTTTTT
.	TRBV11-2	few	TRBJ1-2	CASSSRVGLQGATNYGYTF	TGTGCCAGCAGCTCCCGTGTTGGGCTACAGGGCGCCACCAACTATGGCTACACCTTC
.	TRBV5-1	many	TRBJ2-3	CASSLGGGATDTQYF	TGCGCCAGCAGCTTGGGAGGCGGAGCCACAGATACGCAGTATTTT
TRBD2	TRBV6-1	once	TRBJ2-3	CASREEHTDTQYF	TGTGCCAGCCGGGAGGAACACACAGATACGCAGTATTTT
.	TRBV20-1	.	TRBJ2-3	CSAPRGVGTDTQYF	TGCAGTGCGCCCAGGGGAGTAGGCACAGATACGCAGTATTTT
TRBD1	TRBV12-3/TRBV12-4	.	TRBJ2-1	CASSFGDRESGEQFF	TGTGCCAGCAGCTTTGGGGACAGGGAATCGGGCGAGCAGTTCTTC
TRBD2	TRBV4-1	.	TRBJ2-5	CASSPGLAVQETQYF	TGCGCCAGCAGCCCGGGACTAGCGGTCCAAGAGACCCAGTACTTC
TRBD1	TRBV5-1	few	TRBJ1-3	CASSRSPGQSISGNTIYF	TGCGCCAGCAGCCGATCCCCGGGACAGTCGATCTCTGGAAACACCATATATTTT
.	TRBV20-1	.	TRBJ1-6	CSARDGRRGGSPLHF	TGCAGTGCTAGAGACGGGCGGAGAGGTGGTTCACCCCTCCACTTT
TRBD1	TRBV7-9	few	TRBJ2-6	CASSPGQGGFAGANVLTF	TGTGCCAGCAGTCCGGGACAGGGAGGTTTCGCTGGGGCCAACGTCCTGACTTTC
.	TRBV6-5	.	TRBJ2-3	CASSYQGLRTDTQYF	TGTGCCAGCAGTTATCAGGGGCTTCGCACAGATACGCAGTATTTT
.	TRBV6-2/TRBV6-3	.	TRBJ1-1	CASNPRGRIGLTEAFF	TGTGCCAGCAACCCCCGCGGTCGAATTGGGCTCACTGAAGCTTTCTTT
TRBD2	TRBV5-1	.	TRBJ2-3	CASSSGLAGSTDTQYF	TGCGCCAGCAGCTCGGGACTAGCGGGGAGCACAGATACGCAGTATTTT
.	TRBV28	.	TRBJ2-7	CASTPGLGSLYEQYF	TGTGCCAGCACCCCCGGGTTGGGCAGCCTCTACGAGCAGTACTTC
TRBD2	TRBV29-1	.	TRBJ2-2	CSAGGGSNTGELFF	TGCAGCGCGGGGGGGGGATCGAACACCGGGGAGCTGTTTTTT
.	TRBV7-2	.	TRBJ2-2	CASSTRQAGTGELFF	TGTGCCAGCAGCACTCGACAGGCGGGGACCGGGGAGCTGTTTTTT
.	TRBV3-1	medium-sized	TRBJ1-5	CASSQDAREEQPQHF	TGTGCCAGCAGCCAAGATGCTAGGGAGGAACAGCCCCAGCATTTT
.	TRBV10-3	.	TRBJ1-1	CAIAPRNSQNTEAFF	TGTGCCATCGCGCCCCGGAACAGCCAGAACACTGAAGCTTTCTTT
TRBD2	TRBV4-1	many	TRBJ2-7	CASSQAYSGLVLYEQYF	TGCGCCAGCAGCCAAGCCTACTCCGGACTAGTCCTCTACGAGCAGTACTTC
TRBD2	TRBV4-3	.	TRBJ2-7	CASSQGDYTYYEQYF	TGCGCCAGCAGCCAAGGGGACTATACATACTACGAGCAGTACTTC
TRBD1	TRBV6-1	few	TRBJ2-1	CASSLLWTGGFNEQFF	TGTGCCAGCAGTCTATTGTGGACAGGGGGTTTTAATGAGCAGTTCTTC
.	TRBV6-5	.	TRBJ1-2	CASSRLPRGYGYTF	TGTGCCAGCAGTCGTCTACCCAGAGGCTATGGCTACACCTTC
.	TRBV6-1	few	TRBJ2-7	CASSELVSSYEQYF	TGTGCCAGCAGTGAATTGGTCTCATCCTACGAGCAGTACTTC
TRBD2	TRBV28	medium-sized	TRBJ2-3	CASSLAGADTQYF	TGTGCCAGCAGCTTAGCGGGAGCAGATACGCAGTATTTT
.	TRBV29-1	.	TRBJ2-7	CSVESRDSYEQYF	TGCAGCGTTGAATCCCGGGACTCCTACGAGCAGTACTTC
TRBD1	TRBV19	.	TRBJ1-5	CASSGRDRLLNQPQHF	TGTGCCAGTAGTGGGAGGGACAGACTCCTCAATCAGCCCCAGCATTTT